Below are 15 T cell receptor beta chains sequenced from a single sample in a study of human T cells and chemical hapten exposure. TCRdb reanalysed the RACE reads using MiXCR and keeps one entry per CDR3 protein. The table has some 15,000 distinct CDR3 sequences, roughly 15% seen once; the top ten hold about 7%. The time point denotes: patch test 1, 2 weeks after DPC sensitization. Treatment given: therapeutic diphenylcyclopropenone sensitization with weekly scalp DPC. This specimen consisted of whole blood, obtained in connection with sensitization to the hapten diphenylcyclopropenone (DPC). Receptors were obtained from a woman aged 30 to 39 with alopecia areata. Some clones in this sample may be carry-over from other donors' samples.

This clonotype was recorded at least ten times. V is TRBV3-1 and J is TRBJ1-2, with D perhaps TRBD1 (6 bases). Deletions cut 1 base from V and 4 bases from J, with 13 bases between. The CDR3 contains 15 residues. Germline V gives CDR1 LGHDT, CDR2 YNNKEL (reference sequence). The CDR3 region has the DNA TGTGCCAGCAGCCAAGTTCCGGGACACAGCTATGGCTACACCTTC. Encoded protein: CASSQVPGHSYGYTF.

This clonotype was counted only a few times. The CDR3 DNA follows: TGTGCCAGCAGCGTAAGCTGGAGCACAGATACGCAGTATTTT. It translates to CASSVSWSTDTQYF. This sequence joins TRBV9 and TRBJ2-3; D unclear. The CDR3 consists of 14 residues. Germline V gene data show CDR1 as SGDLS and CDR2 as YYNGEE. Trimming stripped 1 base from V and 0 bases from J, with 6 bases between.

Many counts were recorded for this clonotype. V usage is TRBV20-1 and J usage is TRBJ1-5, with 7 bases matching TRBD1. Germline V CDR1 and CDR2: DFQATT, SNEGSKA (reference sequence). The V and J ends lost 6 bases and 2 bases, in that order; junction bases with no gene match: 7. The CDR3 runs to 14 residues. In nucleotides, the CDR3 is TGCAGTGCCGTCCGACAGGGCGGCAATCAGCCCCAGCATTTT. The encoded protein is CSAVRQGGNQPQHF.

By its share, this clonotype is medium-sized. The chain uses TRBV11-2 and TRBJ2-3, with D unclear. CDR1 and CDR2 (germline): SGHAT, FQNNGV. Trimming took 1 base from V and 3 from J, leaving 11 bases between them. CDR3 size: 15 residues. The CDR3 sequence is CASSLAGRQTDTQYF. DNA of the CDR3: TGTGCCAGCAGCTTAGCTGGAAGGCAAACAGATACGCAGTATTTT.

V and J are TRBV20-1 and TRBJ2-5; TRBD2 agrees at 10 bases. V dropped 6 bases and J dropped 1; count of bases not matched to a gene: 8. Looked up from germline, CDR1 is DFQATT and CDR2 is SNEGSKA (reference sequence). This CDR3 region has 15 residues. CDR3 residues: CSATGRTSGQETQYF. The DNA of the CDR3 is TGCAGTGCCACCGGGAGGACTAGCGGCCAAGAGACCCAGTACTTC.

The chain joins TRBV27 to TRBJ2-3; TRBD1 agrees at 10 bases. V dropped 6 bases and J dropped 4; count of bases not matched to a gene: 4. Germline-derived CDR1 and CDR2 are MNHEY and SMNVEV (reference sequence). The length of the CDR3 is 14 residues. CDR3 DNA sequence: TGTGCCAGCAGGACAGGGGGCGTGCCAGATACGCAGTATTTT. Encoded protein: CASRTGGVPDTQYF.

This clonotype has at least ten counts. The chain employs TRBV7-9 and TRBJ2-3; D remains ambiguous. Germline loops: CDR1 SEHNR, CDR2 FQNEAQ (reference sequence). The germline V and J ends were trimmed by 5 bases and 3 bases, with 18 bases remaining between them. This CDR3 is 16 amino acids long. The CDR3 DNA reads TGTGCCAGCAGCCCCCTCCTAGAGGATGGGACAGATACGCAGTATTTT. Encoded protein: CASSPLLEDGTDTQYF.

V and J are TRBV10-3 and TRBJ2-4; 9 nucleotides agree with TRBD2. CDR1 is ENHRY and CDR2 is SYGVKD in the germline V gene. Germline trimming cut 7 bases from V and 15 bases from J; bases unmatched to any gene: 16. The CDR3 extends over 14 amino acids. CDR3 DNA: TGTGCCATCACCCCGGGGCTAGCGGGACTCCAGGGGTACTTC. Translated, it gives CAITPGLAGLQGYF.

This clonotype was found a few times. V usage is TRBV6-2 or TRBV6-3 and J usage is TRBJ2-1; 13 nucleotides agree with TRBD2. The germline gives CDR1 MNHEY, CDR2 SVGEGT. The V segment lost 4 bases and the J segment 6 bases; nucleotides outside the gene matches: 12. The CDR3 length is 18 residues. The CDR3 region is CASSLAGTSGIGGNEQFF. In nucleotides, the CDR3 is TGTGCCAGCAGTTTAGCCGGGACTAGCGGGATCGGGGGCAATGAGCAGTTCTTC.

This clonotype showed up just a few times. This chain joins TRBV20-1 and TRBJ2-1, with 8 bases fitting TRBD1. This CDR3 has 15 amino acids. The germline CDR1 and CDR2 sequences are DFQATT and SNEGSKA (reference sequence). With 1 base clipped from V and 2 bases from J, the junction kept 4 bases outside the gene matches. The CDR3 region has the DNA TGCAGTGCTAGAGGGCCGGGACAGGCCTACAATGAGCAGTTCTTC. This codes for CSARGPGQAYNEQFF.

This clonotype was recorded many times. This chain joins TRBV3-1 and TRBJ1-2, with unresolved D. Trimming stripped 2 bases from V and 1 base from J, with 14 bases between. This CDR3 region has 16 residues. CDR1 is LGHDT, CDR2 YNNKEL, per germline (reference sequence). The CDR3: CASSQRVQVHNYGYTF. The CDR3 DNA reads as TGTGCCAGCAGCCAAAGGGTGCAGGTCCATAACTATGGCTACACCTTC.

The table lists this clonotype with many counts. The V gene is TRBV11-3, the J gene TRBJ2-1, with 12 bases identical to TRBD2. J gave up 0 bases and V 1 base, and 7 bases lay outside the gene matches. The CDR3 consists of 19 residues. Germline lookup yields CDR1 SGHNT and CDR2 YENEEA. Here the CDR3 DNA reads TGTGCCAGCAGCTTAGTGACTAGCGGGAGACGGGGCTCCTACAATGAGCAGTTCTTC. Its protein is CASSLVTSGRRGSYNEQFF.

This chain links TRBV20-1 with TRBJ2-3; a possible D gene is TRBD2 (6 bases). Looked up from germline, CDR1 is DFQATT and CDR2 is SNEGSKA (reference sequence). V was trimmed by 1 base and J by 4 bases, leaving 15 bases between them. The CDR3 length is 15 residues. The CDR3 nucleotides read TGCAGTGCTAGAGCGGCGGGATGGGGCCCAGATACGCAGTATTTT. Translation: CSARAAGWGPDTQYF.

The rearrangement uses TRBV4-1 and TRBJ2-1, with 9 positions matching TRBD2. This CDR3 has 16 residues. V shed 1 base and J 8 bases; nucleotides not matched to a gene: 9. From germline, CDR1 is MGHRA and CDR2 YSYEKL. CDR3 in amino acids: CASSQAGTSYIDEQFF. The DNA of the CDR3 is TGCGCCAGCAGCCAAGCCGGGACTAGCTATATTGATGAGCAGTTCTTC.

This clonotype was picked up many times. The DNA for the CDR3 is TGTGCCAGCTCAGCGGGCGCTAGCGGTGAGCAGTTCTTC. Translated, it gives CASSAGASGEQFF. The chain links TRBV18 to TRBJ2-1; 7 bases line up with TRBD2. V dropped 5 bases and J dropped 9; count of bases not matched to a gene: 7. This CDR3 is built from 13 residues. The germline gives CDR1 KGHSH, CDR2 LQKENI.